This T cell receptor beta chain was identified in a study of metastatic and nonmetastatic thyroid tumors (dated by TCRdb to 2020 to 2021). Regarding the study in general: For patients with malignant and with benign thyroid disease, the researchers compared repertoires between peripheral blood samples and tumor or nodule tissue samples. Beyond this particular receptor, the publication reports: TCR beta diversity was reported as significantly higher in malignant tumors than in benign nodules, in both blood and tumor samples.

Library construction relied on PCR. TCRdb names Illumina HiSeq 4000 as the instrument used. The TCR beta-chain CDR3 region of each patient was profiled by high-throughput sequencing. In the authors' own workflow: The researchers built a classifier to tell apart papillary thyroid cancer patients with distant metastasis, based on CDR3 differences among clinicopathological groups. The Shannon index was used to measure repertoire diversity, and the Morisita-Horn index was used to measure how similar tumor and blood repertoires were. TCRdb trimmed the raw reads at Q25, called clones with MiXCR and kept productive beta chains. The V and J calls shown here were made by TCRdb, not taken from the authors' results. The sample contains about 21,000 clones, about 30% of them found a single time. The ten most abundant clones make up approximately 14% of the sample. This clone was picked up many times. The antigen this receptor binds is unknown. Per-nucleotide qualities are absent, and no much larger clonotype sits a single base away. The sample carries other DNA sequences with the same CDR3.

The CDR3 runs 15 amino acids, cysteine and phenylalanine included. CDR3 DNA is the only sequence kept; it has 45 bases, read in frame from the first base. V sheds 4 bases and J sheds 4 bases, leaving 15 bases between their ends. The germline V gene yields MNHNS for CDR1 and SASEGT for CDR2. Before undergoing thyroid surgery, none of the patients had been given any kind of treatment. Patient clinical samples collected from about 2011 to 2019 were retrospectively analysed using T-cell receptor beta sequencing. The receptor was derived from a male donor with papillary thyroid cancer or a benign thyroid nodule (not recorded which). Some clones in this sample may be carry-over from other donors' samples. Recombination joined TRBV6-1 with TRBJ2-3; D gene: possibly TRBD2, on 6 matching bases. The sample consisted of tumor tissue. The CDR3 reads CASSATGAVADTQYF. The DNA sequence follows: TGTGCCAGCAGTGCGACGGGAGCGGTCGCAGATACGCAGTATTTT.